This is a list of T cell receptor beta chains from one sample in a study of beta chain features in type 1 diabetes. Profiling relied on immunoSEQ multiplex PCR, and the TCRdb table lists in-frame clones only, not all of them. The table records 500,000 to 700,000 clones, around a sixth of them present only once. The specimen was naive CD4+ T cells from blood. The receptors originated from a man aged 18-30 years in good health. CDR3s include the opening cysteine and the closing phenylalanine or tryptophan. Fields, in order: V gene, clone size, J gene, D gene, CDR3 DNA, CDR3 protein. D genes are given only for firm matches. Size values are once, few and many counts, or a class for expanded clones, and some rows have none.

>TRBV27|NA|TRBJ1-3|NA
TGTGCCAGCAGACAGGGATCCTCTGGAAACACCATATATTTT
CASRQGSSGNTIYF
>TRBV7-2|few|TRBJ2-7|TRBD2
TGTGCCAGCAGCTCTGGGACGCTCGGGGGGGACGAGCAGTACTTC
CASSSGTLGGDEQYF
>TRBV19|few|TRBJ2-2|NA
TGTGCCAGTAGGCTCGGGACACTAACCGGGGAGCTGTTTTTT
CASRLGTLTGELFF
>TRBV27|NA|TRBJ1-2|NA
TGTGCCAGCAGACGGGAGGTGGGTCCCGGGGGCTATGGCTACACCTTC
CASRREVGPGGYGYTF
>TRBV2|NA|TRBJ1-1|TRBD1
TGTGCCACACAAAAAGAGACAGGGATGAACACTGAAGCTTTCTTT
CATQKETGMNTEAFF
>TRBV5-1|NA|TRBJ2-5|TRBD1
TGCGCCAGCATGGACAGGGCAAGTGGGGAGACCCAGTACTTC
CASMDRASGETQYF
>TRBV4-2|NA|TRBJ2-7|NA
TGTGCCAGCAGCCAAGAGGTTCAGGACGGAATGAACTACGAGCAGTACTTC
CASSQEVQDGMNYEQYF
>TRBV7-2|NA|TRBJ1-2|NA
TGTGCCAGCAGCACTCGTAGCTATGGCTACACCTTC
CASSTRSYGYTF
>TRBV30|NA|TRBJ2-7|NA
TGTGCCTGGAGTCCCGGGCTGGAGTCTCGGGAGCAGTACTTC
CAWSPGLESREQYF
>TRBV15|NA|TRBJ2-7|NA
TGTGCCACCAGCAGAGTGTTGGCCTACGAGCAGTACTTC
CATSRVLAYEQYF
>TRBV5-4|NA|TRBJ1-2|NA
TGTGCCAGCAGCTTGGGACGCCCCAACTATGGCTACACCTTC
CASSLGRPNYGYTF
>TRBV9|few|TRBJ1-6|NA
TGTGCCAGCAGCGTAGGCGGAATAAATAATTCACCCCTCCACTTT
CASSVGGINNSPLHF
>TRBV5-5|few|TRBJ2-7|NA
TGTGCCAGCAGCGTAGGACCTCAGAGCTCCTACGAGCAGTACTTC
CASSVGPQSSYEQYF
>TRBV30|NA|TRBJ1-2|TRBD1
TGTGCCTTTCAACCTGTGCCGGGACAGGCCTATGGCTACACCTTC
CAFQPVPGQAYGYTF
>TRBV21-1|few|TRBJ2-7|NA
TGTGCCGGTGAGACAGGAATCTCCTACGAGCAGTACTTC
CAGETGISYEQYF
>TRBV19|NA|TRBJ2-1|NA
TGTGCCAGCGGACACTACAATGAGCAGTTCTTC
CASGHYNEQFF
>TRBV29-1|NA|TRBJ1-1|TRBD1
TGCAGCGTCGGCCAGGGGGCCAGCACTGAAGCTTTCTTT
CSVGQGASTEAFF
>TRBV11-2|NA|TRBJ2-4|TRBD2
TGTGCCAGCAGCTATAGCGGGTTACTAGCCAAAAACATTCAGTACTTC
CASSYSGLLAKNIQYF
>TRBV5-4|NA|TRBJ2-1|NA
TGTGCCAGCAGCTTCGCGGGGGCCCTTTCGGATGAGCAGTTCTTC
CASSFAGALSDEQFF
>TRBV28|NA|TRBJ2-7|NA
TGTGCCAGCAGCCGAGGGGTCTACGAGCAGTACTTC
CASSRGVYEQYF
>TRBV6-5|few|TRBJ1-2|NA
TGTGCCAGCAGTAAGCGGACAGCCTATGGCTACACCTTC
CASSKRTAYGYTF
>TRBV28|few|TRBJ2-4|NA
TGTGCCAGCAGTTTCGTGGGGGAGAGGGCCAAAAACATTCAGTACTTC
CASSFVGERAKNIQYF
>TRBV4-1|NA|TRBJ2-7|TRBD2
TGCGCCAGCAGCCACCTCCTTTCACTAGCGGGGGGTTCCTACGAGCAGTACTTC
CASSHLLSLAGGSYEQYF
>TRBV30|few|TRBJ1-6|NA
TGTGCCTGGAACCGGGCAGGGTCCAGTCATAATTCACCCCTCCACTTT
CAWNRAGSSHNSPLHF
>TRBV11-2|NA|TRBJ1-5|NA
TGTGCCAGCAGCTTAGCTCCCCGGGATAATCAGCCCCAGCATTTT
CASSLAPRDNQPQHF
>TRBV5-4|NA|TRBJ2-5|TRBD1
TGTGCCAGCAGCTTGACAAGGACAGGGCGATCAGCCCAAGAGACCCAGTACTTC
CASSLTRTGRSAQETQYF
>TRBV18|few|TRBJ2-1|NA
TGTGCCAGCTCACCATTTGCGGCTGAGCAGTTCTTC
CASSPFAAEQFF
>TRBV6-5|NA|TRBJ1-5|NA
TGTGCCAGCAACTCGTGGGAGGGAAATCAGCCCCAGCATTTT
CASNSWEGNQPQHF
>TRBV9|NA|TRBJ2-7|NA
TGTGCCAGCAGCGTAGCTCCAGGGAGCGGCGAGCAGTACTTC
CASSVAPGSGEQYF
>TRBV11-2|NA|TRBJ1-2|TRBD1
TGTGCCAGCAGCTTAGAGGGACAGGGGAACTATGGCTACACCTTC
CASSLEGQGNYGYTF
>TRBV4-3|NA|TRBJ1-5|NA
TGCGCCAGCAGCCAAGAGGTTCTACGGGGCTGGCCCCAGCATTTT
CASSQEVLRGWPQHF
>TRBV6-5|NA|TRBJ1-5|TRBD1
TGTGCCAGCAGTTTGGGACAGCCGAATCAGCCCCAGCATTTT
CASSLGQPNQPQHF